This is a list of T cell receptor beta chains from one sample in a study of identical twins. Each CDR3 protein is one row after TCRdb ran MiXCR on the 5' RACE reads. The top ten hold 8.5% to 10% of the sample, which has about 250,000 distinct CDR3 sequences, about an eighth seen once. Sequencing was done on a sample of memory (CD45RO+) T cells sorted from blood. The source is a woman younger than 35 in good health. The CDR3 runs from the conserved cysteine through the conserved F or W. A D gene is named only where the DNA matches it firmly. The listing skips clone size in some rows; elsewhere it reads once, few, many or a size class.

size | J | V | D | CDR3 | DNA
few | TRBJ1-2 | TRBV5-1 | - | CASSLGDRAYGYTF | TGCGCCAGCAGCTTGGGCGACAGAGCCTATGGCTACACCTTC
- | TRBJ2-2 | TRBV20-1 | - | CSALDKGHTGELFF | TGCAGTGCCCTTGACAAGGGGCACACCGGGGAGCTGTTTTTT
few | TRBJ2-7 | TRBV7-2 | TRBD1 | CASSSAGGNEQYF | TGTGCCAGCAGCTCCGCAGGGGGCAACGAGCAGTACTTC
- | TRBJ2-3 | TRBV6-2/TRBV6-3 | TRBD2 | CASRFFSGRAEDTQYF | TGTGCCAGCAGATTCTTTAGCGGGAGGGCCGAAGATACGCAGTATTTT
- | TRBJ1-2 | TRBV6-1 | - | CASSLRTGLMAKTF | TGTGCCAGCAGTCTCCGGACGGGTCTTATGGCTAAAACCTTC
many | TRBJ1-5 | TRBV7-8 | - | CASSPGTGSVNQPQHF | TGTGCCAGCAGCCCAGGGACCGGATCAGTCAATCAGCCCCAGCATTTT
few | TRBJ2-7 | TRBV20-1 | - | CSARVGTSSYEQYF | TGCAGTGCTAGAGTCGGGACGTCGTCCTACGAGCAGTACTTC
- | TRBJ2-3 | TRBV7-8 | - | CASTTGRDRSTDTQYF | TGTGCCAGCACGACCGGGCGGGACAGAAGCACAGATACGCAGTATTTT
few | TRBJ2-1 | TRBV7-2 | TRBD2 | CASSLWASGGYNEQFF | TGTGCCAGCAGCCTCTGGGCTAGCGGGGGTTACAATGAGCAGTTCTTC
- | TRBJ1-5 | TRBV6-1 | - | CASRTGFPSNQPQHF | TGTGCCAGCAGAACAGGATTCCCTAGCAATCAGCCCCAGCATTTT
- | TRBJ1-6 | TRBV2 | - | CASRRTEDNSPLHF | TGTGCCAGCAGAAGAACCGAAGATAATTCACCCCTCCACTTT